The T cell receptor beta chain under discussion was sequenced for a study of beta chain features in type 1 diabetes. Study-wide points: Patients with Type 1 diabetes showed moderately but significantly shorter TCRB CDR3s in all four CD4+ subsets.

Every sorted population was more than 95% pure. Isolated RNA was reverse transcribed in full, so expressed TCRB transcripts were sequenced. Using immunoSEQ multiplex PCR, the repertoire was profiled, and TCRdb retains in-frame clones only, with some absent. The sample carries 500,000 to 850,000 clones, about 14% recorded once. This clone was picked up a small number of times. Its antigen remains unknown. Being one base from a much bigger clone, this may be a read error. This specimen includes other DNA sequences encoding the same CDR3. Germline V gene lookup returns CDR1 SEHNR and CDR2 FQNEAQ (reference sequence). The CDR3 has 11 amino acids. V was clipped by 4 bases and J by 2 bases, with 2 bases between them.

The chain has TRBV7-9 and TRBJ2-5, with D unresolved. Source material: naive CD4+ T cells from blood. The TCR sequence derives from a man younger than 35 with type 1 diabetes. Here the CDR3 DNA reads TGTGCCAGCAGCTCTCAAGAGACCCAGTACTTC. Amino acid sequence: CASSSQETQYF.